This TCR beta chain stems from a study of blood T cell repertoires in COVID-19. Method: immunoSEQ multiplex PCR; TCRdb's copy keeps in-frame clones and lacks some. This table has about 270,000 clones, 65% to 90% appearing once. CDR1 and CDR2 from the germline V gene are SGDLS and YYNGEE. This CDR3 is 13 amino acids long. Trimming cost V 4 bases and J 1 base, with 8 bases left between them. This clone has only a few counts. Other DNA variants within this sample encode the same CDR3. This TCR came from a woman between 45 and 60 years old with acute COVID-19. The rearrangement links TRBV9 to TRBJ1-1; D may be TRBD1 (6 bases). The sample consisted of PBMCs or T cells enriched from blood (not recorded which). The CDR3 spells CASSLGQNTEAFF. The CDR3 bases are TGTGCCAGCAGCTTGGGACAGAACACTGAAGCTTTCTTT.